This T cell receptor beta chain is from a study of T cells after yellow fever vaccination (dated 2019 in TCRdb). Background on the whole study: The SMART-Seq v4 Ultra Low Input RNA kit was used to prepare libraries from fractions with low cell numbers. To track T-cell clones before and after primary and booster YFV17D yellow fever vaccination, bulk TCR alpha and beta repertoires were sequenced longitudinally. The cohort comprised two healthy male donors, one aged 18 to 30 and one aged 30 to 40 years. Blood was drawn at multiple timepoints before and after primary and secondary immunization, with bulk PBMC replicates and cell subsets isolated. The paper as a whole reports these results and caveats: Compared with the primary T-cell response, the secondary T-cell response was faster but weaker, reaching its peak on day 5 rather than on day 15. Most clones expanded after primary vaccination (around 96% of CD4 and around 88% of CD8) were re-detected after the booster, suggesting that broad memory maintenance occurred. A small share of clonotypes was detected in both CD4 and CD8 compartments, with the overlap likely arising from convergent recombination. The study included only a couple of donors, which limits how far the findings can be generalized. FACS-sorted repertoires could contain abundant contaminating clonotypes from the bulk population, so computational filtering was required.

CDR1 MNHNS and CDR2 SASEGT are derived from the germline V gene. The CDR3 sequence holds 16 residues, the cysteine and phenylalanine included. The DNA shown is the 48-base CDR3, in frame from base 1. Clipping removes 7 bases from V and 0 bases from J, with 9 as the unmatched junction base count. The treatment or condition label, read with the paper, signifies: live attenuated yellow fever vaccine strain. Two biological replicates of bulk PBMCs were collected at each blood-draw timepoint. PBMCs were isolated from peripheral blood using a standard Ficoll-Paque protocol. RNA was extracted with TriZol from bulk PBMCs, CD4 and CD8 fractions, and dextramer-positive and dextramer-negative fractions. This clonotype was counted a few times. Its antigen is still unknown. There are no base qualities to consult, and no much larger clone falls within one base. TCR cDNA was synthesized by 5'RACE template switching, which introduced a universal primer site and unique molecular identifiers. Priming for cDNA synthesis came from both the TCR alpha and TCR beta constant segments. Libraries were amplified in two PCR steps, with sample barcodes and sequencing adapters added in the second step. Libraries were sequenced on Illumina HiSeq 2500 (2x100 bp) or NovaSeq (2x150 bp). In the original analysis: Reads were demultiplexed and collapsed into UMI consensus sequences with MIGEC, and V(D)J alignment was performed with MiXCR. Vaccine-responding clonotypes were identified with edgeR using replicate PBMC samples, with FDR below 0.01 and a log2 fold change above 5 up to day 15 being required. CD4 or CD8 identity was assigned to each bulk clonotype according to whether the clonotype was present at higher abundance in the sequenced CD4 repertoire or the sequenced CD8 repertoire. Using fastp trimming at Q25 and MiXCR clonotype assembly, TCRdb reanalyzed the public sequencing data and kept in-frame beta chains. Every entry covers one CDR3 protein and lists the most common genes and DNA from its rows. In this record, the V and J calls reflect TCRdb's handling and not the investigators' own analysis. This sample holds about 340,000 distinct CDR3 sequences; 8.7% were observed only once. 15% to 20% of the sample is in the top ten clones.

This chain joins TRBV6-1 to TRBJ2-1; 7 bases in between match TRBD2. The receptor was isolated from a man between 18 and 29 years old who received the YFV17D yellow fever vaccine. The sequencing used PBMCs, collected on the day of the first yellow fever vaccination. The CDR3 protein sequence reads: CASNPGLLSSYNEQFF. The DNA reads as follows: TGTGCCAGCAACCCGGGACTACTGAGCTCCTACAATGAGCAGTTCTTC.